This T cell receptor (beta chain) was documented in a study of long-term antiretroviral therapy in people with HIV. Whole-study context: In the earliest collections, sampling predates the 2015 immediate-ART recommendation by about a decade.

With survey level as its setting, the immunoSEQ assay was v3.0. Clones were sequenced by immunoSEQ multiplex PCR, and TCRdb holds only the in-frame ones, with some missing. The sample shows tens of thousands of clones, roughly 84% of them seen only once. The CDR3 length is 13 residues. Unmatched junction bases numbered 5, after V lost 5 bases and J lost 6 bases. The germline CDR1 and CDR2 sequences are SGHVS and FNYEAQ. The receptor comes from a woman aged 50 to 65 with HIV. Sequencing was performed on unsorted PBMCs, taken 1.9 years after starting antiretroviral therapy. The chain combines TRBV7-6 with TRBJ2-7; 9 bases line up with TRBD1. The CDR3 DNA sequence: TGTGCCAGCAGCGGGACAGGGCAGCGCGAGCAGTACTTC. This codes for CASSGTGQREQYF.